Listed here are 13 T cell receptor beta chains from one sample, sequenced in a study of OX40 agonist ivuxolimab in advanced cancers. The method was immunoSEQ multiplex PCR; TCRdb's version includes in-frame clones alone and lacks a portion of them. This table has tens of thousands of clones, roughly 94% appearing once. This sample comprised CD4+ or CD8+ T cells sorted from blood, obtained in a trial of the OX40 agonist ivuxolimab. These TCRs come from an adult with an advanced solid tumor such as melanoma, head and neck, liver or kidney cancer.

This chain connects TRBV19 to TRBJ2-1, with a weak D call TRBD2 (5 bases). The V end was cut by 2 bases, the J end by 0 bases, with 14 bases between. This CDR3 has 17 residues. Per the germline V gene, CDR1 is LNHDA and CDR2 is SQIVND (reference sequence). The CDR3 region has the DNA TGTGCCAGTAGTATACTAGGAGGCCTTGGCTCCTACAATGAGCAGTTCTTC. This gives the protein CASSILGGLGSYNEQFF.

The rearrangement uses TRBV2 and TRBJ2-7; D gene unclear. V was shortened by 2 bases and J by 6 bases, with 8 bases between the two germline ends. This CDR3 is 12 amino acids long. Looked up from germline, CDR1 is SNHLY and CDR2 is FYNNEI. The CDR3 reads CASSEITSEQYF. Written as DNA, the CDR3 is TGTGCCAGCAGTGAAATCACGAGCGAGCAGTACTTC.

This clone has a handful of counts. This chain connects TRBV5-1 to TRBJ2-7, with D hard to call. This CDR3 comprises 14 residues. CDR1 is SGHRS, CDR2 YFSETQ, per germline. V lost 0 bases and J lost 4, with 11 bases in between. The chain's CDR3 is CASSLEVLGYEQYF. The DNA of the CDR3 is TGCGCCAGCAGCTTGGAGGTATTAGGGTACGAGCAGTACTTC.

This chain joins TRBV2 and TRBJ1-3; perhaps TRBD1 as D (6 bases). CDR1 is SNHLY, CDR2 FYNNEI, per germline. This CDR3 has 15 amino acids. With 5 bases removed from V and 0 bases from J, the gap between germline ends came to 11 bases. The CDR3 region is CASSIGQPSGNTIYF. As DNA, the CDR3 is TGTGCCAGCAGTATCGGACAGCCCTCTGGAAACACCATATATTTT.

The chain links TRBV2 to TRBJ2-7; D remains ambiguous. Trimming stripped 1 base from V and 4 bases from J, with 14 bases between. Germline assignment: CDR1 SNHLY and CDR2 FYNNEI. This CDR3 is 15 amino acids long. The chain's CDR3 is CASSEEGGLGYEQYF. The CDR3 nucleotides are TGTGCCAGCAGTGAAGAGGGCGGTCTCGGTTACGAGCAGTACTTC.

The CDR3 region has the DNA TGTGCCAGCTGGTTATACAATGAGCAGTTCTTC. This translates into CASWLYNEQFF. The J gene is TRBJ2-1, the V gene TRBV2, with no clear D. Trimming stripped 8 bases from V and 4 bases from J, with 6 bases between. Germline CDR1 reads SNHLY; CDR2 reads FYNNEI. There are 11 residues in the CDR3. The whole variable domain, remainder taken from reference TRBV2 and TRBJ2-1, is EPEVTQTPSHQVTQMGQEVILRCVPISNHLYFYWYRQILGQKVEFLVSFYNNEISEKSEIFDDQFSVERPDGSNFTLKIRSTKLEDSAMYFCASWLYNEQFFGPGTRLTVL.

The rearrangement joins TRBV5-4 to TRBJ2-3; 9 nucleotides align to TRBD2. V lost 3 bases and J lost 0; bases outside the gene matches: 11. Germline CDR1 is SGHNT and CDR2 is YYREEE (reference sequence). CDR3 size: 18 residues. The CDR3 reads CASSSRTSAYPSTDTQYF. The CDR3 nucleotides are TGTGCCAGCAGCTCTAGGACTAGCGCCTACCCTAGCACAGATACGCAGTATTTT.

The J gene is TRBJ2-1, the V gene TRBV5-1, with 11 bases aligning to TRBD2. The CDR3 consists of 12 residues. The V and J ends lost 3 bases and 10 bases, in that order; junction bases with no gene match: 0. Germline values: CDR1 SGHRS, CDR2 YFSETQ. The CDR3 nucleotides read TGCGCCAGCAGCTCTAGCGGGAGGGAGCAGTTCTTC. Translating gives CASSSSGREQFF.

The chain combines TRBV9 with TRBJ2-4, with D perhaps assigned TRBD1 or TRBD2 (7 bases each). The CDR3 spans 17 residues. The V end lost 0 bases, the J end lost 1 base, and 14 bases lay between the germline ends. Germline assignment: CDR1 SGDLS and CDR2 YYNGEE. In DNA form, the CDR3 reads TGTGCCAGCAGCGTAGCTACAGGGGAGGGGGCCAAAAACATTCAGTACTTC. Encoded protein: CASSVATGEGAKNIQYF.

The chain joins TRBV13 to TRBJ2-7; 9 bases line up with TRBD2. CDR3 length: 13 residues. Germline V gives CDR1 PRHDT, CDR2 FYEKMQ (reference sequence). The ends lost 2 bases at V and 4 bases at J; junction bases unmatched: 0. The CDR3 loop is CASSLLAGYEQYF. CDR3 nucleotides: TGTGCCAGCAGCTTACTAGCGGGATACGAGCAGTACTTC.

The chain combines TRBV7-9 with TRBJ2-7; 10 bases are shared with TRBD1. CDR3 size: 16 residues. With 5 bases clipped from V and 3 bases from J, the junction kept 10 bases outside the gene matches. Germline V lookup: CDR1 SEHNR, CDR2 FQNEAQ (reference sequence). CDR3 protein: CASSQGPGTGDYEQYF. DNA of the CDR3: TGTGCCAGCAGCCAGGGGCCAGGGACAGGGGACTACGAGCAGTACTTC.

The V and J genes are TRBV7-2 and TRBJ2-3; D not certain. Per the germline V gene, CDR1 is SGHTA and CDR2 is FQGNSA. The ends were cut back, 4 bases at V and 4 bases at J, with 24 bases in the middle. The CDR3 spans 18 residues. This CDR3 reads CASSSSPFRAEAADTQYF. CDR3 DNA: TGTGCCAGCAGCTCATCTCCCTTCCGGGCCGAGGCGGCAGATACGCAGTATTTT.

The rearrangement links TRBV27 to TRBJ2-7, with D possibly TRBD1 on 6 matching bases. This CDR3 comprises 14 residues. With 5 bases removed from V and 5 bases from J, the gap between germline ends came to 16 bases. The germline CDR1 and CDR2 sequences are MNHEY and SMNVEV (reference sequence). Written as DNA, the CDR3 is TGTGCCAGCAGTGCCGACCGGGACACCGACGAGCAGTACTTC. It encodes CASSADRDTDEQYF.